This T cell receptor beta chain was identified during a study of T-cell memory formation after mild COVID-19. Whole-study context: TCR clusters were mostly confined to one donor each. Study-wide points: Clones which contracted sat mainly in CM and EM if CD4+, and in EMRA if CD8+.

This clonotype has just a few counts. Antigen unknown. The CDR3 is made up of 15 amino acids. Losses at the gene ends were 2 bases for V and 0 bases for J; bases not matched to a gene: 3. CDR1 is DFQATT, CDR2 SNEGSKA, per germline (reference sequence). TCRdb processed the 5' RACE reads anew with MiXCR; each CDR3 protein has one entry. The table includes 400,000 to 500,000 distinct CDR3 sequences, about 20% detected once. The receptor comes from a man in his late teens or twenties who had mild COVID-19 (a few samples of this study predate the infection). Cell type and time point are not known. The chain is built from TRBV20-1 and TRBJ2-1; 8 bases are a match to TRBD2. Sequencing was done on a sample of PBMCs or a T cell subset sorted from them (not recorded which). CDR3 sequence: CSARIAGFSYNEQFF. CDR3 DNA: TGCAGTGCTAGAATAGCGGGGTTCTCCTACAATGAGCAGTTCTTC.